This T cell receptor (beta chain) was identified during a study of T-cell memory formation after mild COVID-19. Study overall: TCR clusters were mostly confined to one donor each.

Comments on this clonotype: What it recognizes is unknown.

Study observations and caveats: Mainly CM and EM harbored the contracting CD4+ clones; mainly EMRA harbored the CD8+ ones.

Germline loops: CDR1 MGHRA, CDR2 YSYEKL. This CDR3 region has 18 residues. Trimming took 2 bases from V and 3 from J, leaving 20 bases between them. TCRdb fed the 5' RACE reads into MiXCR, producing one record per CDR3 protein. Among under 250,000 distinct CDR3 sequences, 15% were seen once, and the ten largest hold 2% to 2.5%. The chain recombines TRBV4-1 with TRBJ1-5, with D possibly being TRBD1 (6 bases). This clonotype originated in an adult woman who had mild COVID-19 (a few samples of this study predate the infection). Cell type and time point are not known. Sequenced material: PBMCs or a T cell subset sorted from them (not recorded which). CDR3 amino acids: CASSQRPFRGGNNQPQHF. CDR3 bases: TGCGCCAGCAGCCAAAGGCCATTCAGGGGAGGGAACAATCAGCCCCAGCATTTT.